The next 18 T cell receptor beta chains were all read from a single sample in a study of T cell responses to AZD1222 COVID-19 vaccine. The assay was immunoSEQ multiplex PCR, and TCRdb's table has in-frame clones only and misses some. Of some 150,000 clones in the sample, 90% to 95% were seen once. The specimen was peripheral blood, collected on day 0 of AZD1222 vaccination. These receptors were obtained from an adult in good health.

This clone was seen many times. This chain connects TRBV10-2 to TRBJ2-7; maybe TRBD1 (5 bases). This CDR3 contains 15 residues. Trimming cost V 6 bases and J 2 bases, with 17 bases left between them. CDR1 is WSHSY, CDR2 SAAADI, per germline. CDR3 loop: CASREQGKATYEQYF. The CDR3 DNA follows: TGCGCCAGCAGAGAGCAGGGTAAGGCAACCTACGAGCAGTACTTC.

The rearrangement uses TRBV11-2 and TRBJ1-2; D is uncertain. This CDR3 region has 14 residues. Germline V gene sequence: CDR1 SGHAT, CDR2 FQNNGV. V was trimmed by 1 base and J by 0 bases, leaving 6 bases between them. CDR3 in amino acids: CASSLGGTNYGYTF. Here the CDR3 DNA reads TGTGCCAGCAGCTTAGGGGGTACTAACTATGGCTACACCTTC.

The V gene is TRBV27, the J gene TRBJ2-1; no reliable D call. The CDR3 consists of 14 residues. Germline-derived CDR1 and CDR2 are MNHEY and SMNVEV (reference sequence). The V and J ends lost 3 bases and 7 bases respectively, with 13 bases between them. The chain's CDR3 is CASSFFDPVNEQFF. DNA for the CDR3: TGTGCCAGCAGTTTCTTCGACCCGGTTAATGAGCAGTTCTTC.

The genes are TRBV14 and TRBJ1-1, with 7 positions matching TRBD1. The CDR3 runs to 16 residues. CDR1 and CDR2 from the germline V gene are SGHDN and FVKESK. After removal of 4 bases from V and 6 bases from J, the junction contained 14 bases not matched to a gene. The CDR3 sequence: CASSLRDRGAHAEAFF. CDR3 sequence (DNA): TGTGCCAGCAGCCTCCGGGACAGAGGAGCCCACGCTGAAGCTTTCTTT.

The V call is TRBV7-9, the J call TRBJ2-1; D remains unclear. Germline loops: CDR1 SEHNR, CDR2 FQNEAQ (reference sequence). V lost 7 bases and J lost 5, with 18 bases in between. This CDR3 comprises 15 residues. In DNA form, the CDR3 reads TGTGCCAGCACCCCGGGCGGTAGGGTAGACAATGAGCAGTTCTTC. Translated: CASTPGGRVDNEQFF.

This chain uses TRBV5-4 with TRBJ1-6; 9 bases align to TRBD1. Looked up from germline, CDR1 is SGHNT and CDR2 is YYREEE (reference sequence). The V and J ends lost 4 bases and 10 bases, in that order; junction bases with no gene match: 9. This CDR3 is built from 15 residues. In DNA form, the CDR3 reads TGTGCCAGCAGCCCAGAACAGGGGGCTGGGTCACCCCTCCACTTT. This sequence encodes CASSPEQGAGSPLHF.

The rearrangement joins TRBV2 to TRBJ2-1, with TRBD2 matching over 10 bases. Trimming at V came to 6 bases and at J to 6 bases, leaving 5 bases not matched to a gene. Germline V gene lookup returns CDR1 SNHLY and CDR2 FYNNEI. This CDR3 contains 14 residues. The CDR3 DNA reads as TGTGCCAGCAGGGGGACTAGCGTATTCAATGAGCAGTTCTTC. Translated: CASRGTSVFNEQFF.

The V gene is TRBV27, the J gene TRBJ2-1, with TRBD2 identical over 8 bases. The germline V gene encodes CDR1 MNHEY and CDR2 SMNVEV (reference sequence). CDR3 length: 17 residues. Trimming removed 4 bases from V and 4 bases from J; junction bases left unmatched: 12. The CDR3 DNA sequence: TGTGCCAGCAGTTCCGATGGGCGGGAGGTGCGGTACAATGAGCAGTTCTTC. As protein: CASSSDGREVRYNEQFF.

This sequence joins TRBV5-1 and TRBJ2-2, with 8 bases matching TRBD1. This CDR3 region has 15 residues. V trimming: 3 bases; J trimming: 2 bases; junction bases outside the gene matches: 3. Looked up from germline, CDR1 is SGHRS and CDR2 is YFSETQ. This CDR3 is CASSSTGVNTGELFF. In DNA, the CDR3 is TGCGCCAGCAGCTCGACAGGGGTAAACACCGGGGAGCTGTTTTTT.

V is TRBV5-1 and J is TRBJ2-5; D perhaps matches TRBD2 (6 bases). Germline values: CDR1 SGHRS, CDR2 YFSETQ. V dropped 3 bases and J dropped 2 bases, with 14 bases sitting between them. The CDR3 consists of 15 residues. For the CDR3, the DNA is TGCGCCAGCAGCTCCAATCCGGGAGAACAAGAGACCCAGTACTTC. This encodes CASSSNPGEQETQYF.

The rearrangement links TRBV20-1 to TRBJ2-1; 7 bases align to TRBD2. Looked up from germline, CDR1 is DFQATT and CDR2 is SNEGSKA (reference sequence). The CDR3 length is 14 residues. V was pared by 3 bases and J by 7 bases, with 9 bases of the junction left unmatched. As DNA, the CDR3 is TGCAGTGCTAGTGATCTAGCGGCATGGAATGAGCAGTTCTTC. It codes for CSASDLAAWNEQFF.

V is TRBV16 and J is TRBJ1-1, with 9 bases identical to TRBD1. The V segment lost 3 bases and the J segment 3 bases; nucleotides outside the gene matches: 2. This CDR3 spans 14 amino acids. Germline V gene lookup returns CDR1 KGHSY and CDR2 FQNENV. The chain's CDR3 is CASSHNRGHTEAFF. CDR3 coding DNA: TGTGCCAGCAGCCACAACAGGGGGCACACTGAAGCTTTCTTT.

The chain combines TRBV27 with TRBJ2-7; 8 nucleotides line up with TRBD2. Trimming cost V 5 bases and J 3 bases; bases outside gene matches: 12. The CDR3 has 16 residues. Germline V gene data show CDR1 as MNHEY and CDR2 as SMNVEV (reference sequence). CDR3 protein: CASSNQGSGSLYEQYF. CDR3 nucleotide sequence: TGTGCCAGCAGTAACCAGGGGAGCGGGAGCCTCTACGAGCAGTACTTC.

The chain couples TRBV5-5 to TRBJ1-5; D gene unclear. CDR3 length: 12 residues. Per the germline V gene, CDR1 is SGHKS and CDR2 is YYEKEE (reference sequence). The V end lost 0 bases, the J end lost 6 bases, and 4 bases lay between the germline ends. Written as DNA, the CDR3 is TGTGCCAGCAGCTTGGTGGGTCAGCCCCAGCATTTT. Translating gives CASSLVGQPQHF. The full variable domain, rest sourced from reference TRBV5-5 and TRBJ1-5, is DAGVTQSPTHLIKTRGQQVTLRCSPISGHKSVSWYQQVLGQGPQFIFQYYEKEERGRGNFPDRFSARQFPNYSSELNVNALLLGDSALYLCASSLVGQPQHFGDGTRLSIL.

The V gene is TRBV27, the J gene TRBJ2-7, with 7 bases identical to TRBD2. CDR3 length: 15 residues. The junction had 8 bases not matched to a gene; V was cut back by 4 bases and J by 2 bases. Germline CDR1 is MNHEY and CDR2 is SMNVEV (reference sequence). CDR3 loop: CASSSPGLGAYEQYF. In DNA, the CDR3 is TGTGCCAGCAGTTCTCCCGGACTAGGGGCCTACGAGCAGTACTTC.

The genes are TRBV14 and TRBJ1-5; maybe TRBD1 (6 bases). Germline CDR1 is SGHDN and CDR2 is FVKESK. CDR3 length: 14 amino acids. The V end was cut by 4 bases, the J end by 0 bases, with 7 bases between. Here the CDR3 DNA reads TGTGCCAGCAGCCCACAGGGTAGCAATCAGCCCCAGCATTTT. Its protein product is CASSPQGSNQPQHF.

V and J are TRBV25-1 and TRBJ1-1; 7 bases fit TRBD1. V was pared by 4 bases and J by 9 bases, with 2 bases of the junction left unmatched. Germline values: CDR1 MGHDK, CDR2 SYGVNS. The CDR3 runs to 11 residues. This CDR3 is CASSATGKAFF. Here the CDR3 DNA reads TGTGCCAGCAGTGCGACAGGGAAAGCTTTCTTT. The variable domain in full, completed from reference TRBV25-1 and TRBJ1-1, reads EADIYQTPRYLVIGTGKKITLECSQTMGHDKMYWYQQDPGMELHLIHYSYGVNSTEKGDLSSESTVSRIRTEHFPLTLESARPSHTSQYLCASSATGKAFFGQGTRLTVV.

The chain has TRBV2 and TRBJ2-7, with D tentatively TRBD2 (6 bases). V was shortened by 8 bases and J by 3 bases, with 8 bases between the two germline ends. CDR1 is SNHLY and CDR2 is FYNNEI in the germline V gene. The CDR3 has 11 amino acids. The DNA of the CDR3 is TGTGCCAGCGTCGGGGGCTACGAGCAGTACTTC. This gives the protein CASVGGYEQYF. Complete variable domain (other parts from reference TRBV2 and TRBJ2-7): EPEVTQTPSHQVTQMGQEVILRCVPISNHLYFYWYRQILGQKVEFLVSFYNNEISEKSEIFDDQFSVERPDGSNFTLKIRSTKLEDSAMYFCASVGGYEQYFGPGTRLTVT.